In this sample, the clone carrying this T cell receptor beta chain turned up once. Antigen unknown. Sequencing used immunoSEQ multiplex PCR; TCRdb keeps in-frame clones, though not all of them. The sample consists of over a million clones, 98% to 99% of them appearing once. This sample stems from a study of shared clonotypes between healthy human individuals. Study overall: Three CD4 naive, three CD4 memory, two CD8 naive and one CD8 memory plate were used per donor.

Study-level points and caveats: The genetic and exposure-history diversity represented was limited by few donors. Clonotype sharing among donors, it was expected, would be affected by sequencing depth.

The V end was cut by 2 bases, the J end by 3 bases, with 11 bases between. The CDR3 sequence is 15 residues long. In germline, CDR1 is MNHEY, CDR2 SVGAGI. Source material: naive CD4+ T cells sorted from blood. Subset defined: CD45RA+ positively selected. The rearrangement joins TRBV6-5 to TRBJ2-1; D not certain. The sequence came from a man between 25 and 39 years old in good health. The CDR3 region has the DNA TGTGCCAGCAGTTACAAGTCTAACAGCTACAATGAGCAGTTCTTC. The encoded protein is CASSYKSNSYNEQFF.